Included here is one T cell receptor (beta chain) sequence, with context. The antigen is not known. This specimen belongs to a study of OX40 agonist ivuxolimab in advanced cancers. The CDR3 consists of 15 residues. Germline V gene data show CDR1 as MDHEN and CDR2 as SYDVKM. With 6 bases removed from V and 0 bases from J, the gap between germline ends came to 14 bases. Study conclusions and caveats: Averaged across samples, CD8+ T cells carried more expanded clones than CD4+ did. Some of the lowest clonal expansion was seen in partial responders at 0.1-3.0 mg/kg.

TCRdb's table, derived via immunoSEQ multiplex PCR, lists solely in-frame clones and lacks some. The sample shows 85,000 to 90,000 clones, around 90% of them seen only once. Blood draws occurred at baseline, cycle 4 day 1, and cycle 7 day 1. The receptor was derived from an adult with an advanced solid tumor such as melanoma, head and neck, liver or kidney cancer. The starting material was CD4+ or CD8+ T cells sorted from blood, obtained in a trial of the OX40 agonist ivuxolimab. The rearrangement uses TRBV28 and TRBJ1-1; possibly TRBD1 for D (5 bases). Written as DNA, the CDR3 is TGTGCCAGCAGCTCCCCGGGACGGTTGAACACTGAAGCTTTCTTT. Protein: CASSSPGRLNTEAFF.